The rows below give T cell receptor beta chains drawn from one sample of a study of neoadjuvant anti-PD-1 for oral cavity cancer. Sequenced by immunoSEQ multiplex PCR; TCRdb stores in-frame clones only, minus some. This table holds 55,000 to 75,000 clones, around 85% found once. The source was PBMCs, collected after nivolumab (anti-PD-1) treatment. Receptors originate from a person aged 35-79 years with oral cavity squamous cell carcinoma. Each CDR3 is given with its conserved first and last residue. D genes are given only for firm matches. Expanded clones get a size class; other rows say once, few or many, or leave the size out.

d_gene: NA
j_gene: TRBJ1-1
abundance: NA
v_gene: TRBV6-6
CDR3nt: TGTGCCAGCAGTTATGGGGGGAGGACTGAAGCTTTCTTT
CDR3aa: CASSYGGRTEAFF

d_gene: TRBD2
j_gene: TRBJ2-4
abundance: NA
v_gene: TRBV11-2
CDR3nt: TGTGCCAGCAGGACTAGCCCCGGGAGCCGCAAAAACATTCAGTACTTC
CDR3aa: CASRTSPGSRKNIQYF

d_gene: TRBD1
j_gene: TRBJ2-2
abundance: NA
v_gene: TRBV10-3
CDR3nt: TGTGCCATCAGCGGTCCGGGACAGTCGAACACCGGGGAGCTGTTTTTT
CDR3aa: CAISGPGQSNTGELFF

d_gene: NA
j_gene: TRBJ2-5
abundance: NA
v_gene: TRBV5-7
CDR3nt: TGTGCCAGCACCCCCGGGGGGCCTACCTTCCAAGAGGCCCAGTACTTC
CDR3aa: CASTPGGPTFQEAQYF

d_gene: TRBD2
j_gene: TRBJ2-3
abundance: NA
v_gene: TRBV6-5
CDR3nt: TGTGCCAGCAGTTCGGCAGCGGGAGTGACAGATACGCAGTATTTT
CDR3aa: CASSSAAGVTDTQYF

d_gene: TRBD2
j_gene: TRBJ2-3
abundance: NA
v_gene: TRBV19
CDR3nt: TGTGCCAGTAGTCCCGGGGGGGGGAGCACAGATACGCAGTATTTT
CDR3aa: CASSPGGGSTDTQYF

d_gene: NA
j_gene: TRBJ1-6
abundance: few
v_gene: TRBV27
CDR3nt: TGTGCCAGCAGTAATAACAGAAATTCACCCCTCCACTTT
CDR3aa: CASSNNRNSPLHF

d_gene: TRBD1
j_gene: TRBJ2-7
abundance: NA
v_gene: TRBV6-5
CDR3nt: TGTGTCACATCCCGGGACAGGGCCTACGAGCAGTACTTC
CDR3aa: CVTSRDRAYEQYF

d_gene: NA
j_gene: TRBJ2-7
abundance: NA
v_gene: TRBV6-5
CDR3nt: TGTGCCAGCAGTTACGGACTTTCTTTCAGCTCCTACGAGCAGTACTTC
CDR3aa: CASSYGLSFSSYEQYF

d_gene: NA
j_gene: TRBJ1-4
abundance: once
v_gene: TRBV4-2
CDR3nt: TGTGCCAGCAGCCAAGATAGACGGTTGGGGACTAATGAAAAACTGTTTTTT
CDR3aa: CASSQDRRLGTNEKLFF

d_gene: NA
j_gene: TRBJ2-3
abundance: NA
v_gene: TRBV7-3
CDR3nt: TGTGCCAGCAGCTTAACCGTAGGGGATACGCAGTATTTT
CDR3aa: CASSLTVGDTQYF

d_gene: NA
j_gene: TRBJ1-4
abundance: NA
v_gene: TRBV4-1
CDR3nt: TGCGCCAGCAGCCAAGATCGGGGGTCAACTAATGAAAAACTGTTTTTT
CDR3aa: CASSQDRGSTNEKLFF

d_gene: NA
j_gene: TRBJ2-7
abundance: NA
v_gene: TRBV30
CDR3nt: TGTGCCTGGACGGGGGGCCTCTACTACGAGCAGTACTTC
CDR3aa: CAWTGGLYYEQYF

d_gene: NA
j_gene: TRBJ2-2
abundance: NA
v_gene: TRBV19
CDR3nt: TGTGCCAGTAGTATACGAGGGCCAGGTGGGGAGCTGTTTTTT
CDR3aa: CASSIRGPGGELFF

d_gene: TRBD1
j_gene: TRBJ2-7
abundance: NA
v_gene: TRBV19
CDR3nt: TGTGCCAGTAGTATAATGGGACAGGTGTCCTACGAGCAGTACTTC
CDR3aa: CASSIMGQVSYEQYF

d_gene: NA
j_gene: TRBJ1-1
abundance: NA
v_gene: TRBV5-1
CDR3nt: TGCGCCAGCAAAGACACAGGGAACACTGAAGCTTTCTTT
CDR3aa: CASKDTGNTEAFF

d_gene: NA
j_gene: TRBJ2-1
abundance: NA
v_gene: TRBV29-1
CDR3nt: TGCAGCGTTGGCCAATCCGTTCTATATTTCAATGAGCAGTTCTTC
CDR3aa: CSVGQSVLYFNEQFF

d_gene: NA
j_gene: TRBJ1-6
abundance: few
v_gene: TRBV6-1
CDR3nt: TGTGCCAGCAGAGCGACGGTCCGGGATTCACCCCTCCACTTT
CDR3aa: CASRATVRDSPLHF

d_gene: TRBD1
j_gene: TRBJ1-1
abundance: NA
v_gene: TRBV30
CDR3nt: TGTGCCTGGAGTAGGGACAGCTTGAACACTGAAGCTTTCTTT
CDR3aa: CAWSRDSLNTEAFF

d_gene: NA
j_gene: TRBJ2-7
abundance: NA
v_gene: TRBV4-2
CDR3nt: TGTGCCAGCAGCCAAGAGCTCCACGGGACACTCGGCTACGAGCAGTACTTC
CDR3aa: CASSQELHGTLGYEQYF

d_gene: NA
j_gene: TRBJ1-3
abundance: NA
v_gene: TRBV2
CDR3nt: TGTGCCAGCAATGGAGTTGCTGGAAACACCATATATTTT
CDR3aa: CASNGVAGNTIYF

d_gene: NA
j_gene: TRBJ2-5
abundance: NA
v_gene: TRBV29-1
CDR3nt: TGCAGCGTTGTCCCGGGAATCGGTCAAGAGACCCAGTACTTC
CDR3aa: CSVVPGIGQETQYF

d_gene: NA
j_gene: TRBJ1-3
abundance: NA
v_gene: TRBV5-8
CDR3nt: TGTGCCAGCCGCGACGGGGGCTCTGGAAACACCATATATTTT
CDR3aa: CASRDGGSGNTIYF

d_gene: TRBD2
j_gene: TRBJ2-7
abundance: NA
v_gene: TRBV5-4
CDR3nt: TGTGCCAGCAACTATGAAACGGGGGGGGAGCAGTACTTC
CDR3aa: CASNYETGGEQYF

d_gene: NA
j_gene: TRBJ2-3
abundance: NA
v_gene: TRBV6-1
CDR3nt: TGTGCCAGCAGTGAAGCCTGGGGGAATACGCAGTATTTT
CDR3aa: CASSEAWGNTQYF

d_gene: TRBD1
j_gene: TRBJ1-5
abundance: NA
v_gene: TRBV27
CDR3nt: TGTGCCAGCAGTTTATTTTCGACAGGGAAAGGGCCCCAGCATTTT
CDR3aa: CASSLFSTGKGPQHF

d_gene: TRBD2
j_gene: TRBJ2-1
abundance: NA
v_gene: TRBV4-2
CDR3nt: TGTGCCAGCAGCCATCGCCTAGCGGGAGCTGATGCTGAGCAGTTCTTC
CDR3aa: CASSHRLAGADAEQFF

d_gene: NA
j_gene: TRBJ2-6
abundance: NA
v_gene: TRBV30
CDR3nt: TGTGCCTGGGGCAGGCCGGACTCTGGGGCCAACGTCCTGACTTTC
CDR3aa: CAWGRPDSGANVLTF

d_gene: TRBD2
j_gene: TRBJ2-7
abundance: NA
v_gene: TRBV14
CDR3nt: TGTGCCAGCAGCCAGACCGGGACTAGCAGAAACTACGAGCAGTACTTC
CDR3aa: CASSQTGTSRNYEQYF

d_gene: NA
j_gene: TRBJ1-1
abundance: NA
v_gene: TRBV7-9
CDR3nt: TGTGCCAGCATCAAGGGACGGTTCTTGAACACTGAAGCTTTCTTT
CDR3aa: CASIKGRFLNTEAFF

d_gene: NA
j_gene: TRBJ1-2
abundance: NA
v_gene: TRBV29-1
CDR3nt: TGCAGCGTTGATTTAGGGAACTATGGCTACACCTTC
CDR3aa: CSVDLGNYGYTF

d_gene: NA
j_gene: TRBJ2-3
abundance: NA
v_gene: TRBV21-1
CDR3nt: TGTGCCAGCAGCAAACCCCGGTGGGGCGGGCTTAGCACAGATACGCAGTATTTT
CDR3aa: CASSKPRWGGLSTDTQYF

d_gene: NA
j_gene: TRBJ2-1
abundance: NA
v_gene: TRBV9
CDR3nt: TGTGCCAGCAGCGTAGACCCCCGGGGGAACTCCTACAATGAGCAGTTCTTC
CDR3aa: CASSVDPRGNSYNEQFF

d_gene: TRBD1
j_gene: TRBJ2-3
abundance: NA
v_gene: TRBV15
CDR3nt: TGTGCCACCAGCAGGGACAGGGTTTCCACAGATACGCAGTATTTT
CDR3aa: CATSRDRVSTDTQYF

d_gene: TRBD1
j_gene: TRBJ2-3
abundance: NA
v_gene: TRBV5-1
CDR3nt: TGCGCCAGCAGCAAGGGACAGGGAACAGATACGCAGTATTTT
CDR3aa: CASSKGQGTDTQYF

d_gene: TRBD1
j_gene: TRBJ1-4
abundance: NA
v_gene: TRBV2
CDR3nt: TGTGCCAGCAGTCTAAGACAGGGGGCGCGTGAAAAACTGTTTTTT
CDR3aa: CASSLRQGAREKLFF

d_gene: NA
j_gene: TRBJ2-3
abundance: once
v_gene: TRBV7-3
CDR3nt: TGTGCCAGCAGCTTACCGGGAAGTGGTACGCAGTATTTT
CDR3aa: CASSLPGSGTQYF

d_gene: NA
j_gene: TRBJ2-2
abundance: NA
v_gene: TRBV2
CDR3nt: TGTGCCAGCAGTGAAGCCGGGTCCACCGGGGAGCTGTTTTTT
CDR3aa: CASSEAGSTGELFF

d_gene: NA
j_gene: TRBJ1-4
abundance: NA
v_gene: TRBV9
CDR3nt: TGTGCCAGCAGCGTAGGAGGTTTTAATGAAAAACTGTTTTTT
CDR3aa: CASSVGGFNEKLFF

d_gene: TRBD1
j_gene: TRBJ1-1
abundance: NA
v_gene: TRBV13
CDR3nt: TGTGCCAGCAGCAACCGGGGACAGTTAGACACTGAAGCTTTCTTT
CDR3aa: CASSNRGQLDTEAFF

d_gene: NA
j_gene: TRBJ2-2
abundance: NA
v_gene: TRBV19
CDR3nt: TGTGCCAGTAGTTATCAACCGGGACCGAACACCGGGGAGCTGTTTTTT
CDR3aa: CASSYQPGPNTGELFF

d_gene: TRBD1
j_gene: TRBJ1-1
abundance: NA
v_gene: TRBV4-1
CDR3nt: TGCGCCAGCAGCCGAGCGGGACAGGGCAACACTGAAGCTTTCTTT
CDR3aa: CASSRAGQGNTEAFF

d_gene: NA
j_gene: TRBJ1-2
abundance: NA
v_gene: TRBV7-9
CDR3nt: TGTGCCAGCAGCGGAGGGACTAACTATGGCTACACCTTC
CDR3aa: CASSGGTNYGYTF

d_gene: NA
j_gene: TRBJ2-2
abundance: NA
v_gene: TRBV4-1
CDR3nt: TGCGCCAGCAGCCAAGGTATTGTAATGGTCCCGACGGGCGGGGAGCTGTTTTTT
CDR3aa: CASSQGIVMVPTGGELFF

d_gene: NA
j_gene: TRBJ2-7
abundance: few
v_gene: TRBV28
CDR3nt: TGTGCCAGCAGTTTAGTCAGCGGGCCGTACGAGCAGTACTTC
CDR3aa: CASSLVSGPYEQYF

d_gene: NA
j_gene: TRBJ2-7
abundance: once
v_gene: TRBV7-8
CDR3nt: TGTGCCAGCAGCCCCGGTAGATCTCGCGACGAGCAGTACTTC
CDR3aa: CASSPGRSRDEQYF

d_gene: NA
j_gene: TRBJ2-3
abundance: NA
v_gene: TRBV19
CDR3nt: TGTGCCAGTAGTATGAGGGCGACTAATACGCAGTATTTT
CDR3aa: CASSMRATNTQYF

d_gene: NA
j_gene: TRBJ1-4
abundance: NA
v_gene: TRBV6-6
CDR3nt: TGTGCCAGCAGTAGGGCCGCTAATGAAAAACTGTTTTTT
CDR3aa: CASSRAANEKLFF

d_gene: NA
j_gene: TRBJ1-3
abundance: NA
v_gene: TRBV9
CDR3nt: TGTGCCAGCAGCGTAGCAGGAAACACCATATATTTT
CDR3aa: CASSVAGNTIYF

d_gene: TRBD1
j_gene: TRBJ2-6
abundance: NA
v_gene: TRBV11-2
CDR3nt: TGTGCCAGCACCCGCCGGGACAGATCCTCTGGGGCCAACGTCCTGACTTTC
CDR3aa: CASTRRDRSSGANVLTF

d_gene: NA
j_gene: TRBJ2-1
abundance: NA
v_gene: TRBV11-2
CDR3nt: TGTGCCAGCAGCTTGGGCGATGCCGGAGAGCAGTTCTTC
CDR3aa: CASSLGDAGEQFF

d_gene: NA
j_gene: TRBJ2-7
abundance: NA
v_gene: TRBV27
CDR3nt: TGTGCCAGCAGTCCATACCCGAGGACAGAATACGAGCAGTACTTC
CDR3aa: CASSPYPRTEYEQYF

d_gene: NA
j_gene: TRBJ2-2
abundance: NA
v_gene: TRBV19
CDR3nt: TGTGCCAGTAGTATTGGGGGCACCGGGGAGCTGTTTTTT
CDR3aa: CASSIGGTGELFF

d_gene: NA
j_gene: TRBJ1-5
abundance: NA
v_gene: TRBV19
CDR3nt: TGTGCCAGTAGTAGAGCGCCCATGTACAATCAGCCCCAGCATTTT
CDR3aa: CASSRAPMYNQPQHF